This TCR beta chain is from a study of CD8+ T cells in alopecia areata (dated by TCRdb to 2016 to 2018). Background for the entire study: The treated patients took part in an open-label pilot trial in which moderate-to-severe alopecia areata was treated with oral tofacitinib at 5 to 10 mg twice daily. Patients stayed on tofacitinib for 6 to 18 months and then had 6 months of follow-up off drug so that delayed response and recurrence could be assessed. Disease severity in treated patients was measured with the SALT score, which quantifies the percentage of affected scalp surface area. To study T cell clonal expansion in alopecia areata, the researchers applied high-throughput TCRbeta sequencing to both the C3H/HeJ mouse model and human patients. In humans, TCRbeta sequencing was performed on scalp tissue and on sorted CD4+ and CD8+ peripheral blood T cells from healthy controls and from patients with patchy or totalis/universalis alopecia areata. Tofacitinib-treated patients had biopsies at baseline and at 4 and 24 weeks of treatment, with a later scalp biopsy in several patients. Scalp clonality was compared across normal scalp (n=4), patchy alopecia areata scalp (n=8), and alopecia totalis/universalis scalp (n=8). RNA came from the PAXgene miRNA kit for fixed scalp, the miRNeasy kit for PBMCs, and the RNeasy kit for mouse skin. immunoSEQ multiplex PCR using 35 Vbeta forward primers and 13 Jbeta reverse primers was used to amplify TCRbeta CDR3 regions.

Library preparation was by the immunoSEQ multiplex PCR assay. For TCR sequencing, RNA was extracted from every sample and reverse transcribed into cDNA to serve as template. First-strand cDNA was synthesized with SuperScript III using a 2:1 mix of oligo-dT and random hexamers. A synthetic immune receptor repertoire was used to assess amplification bias, and residual bias was removed computationally. Per the source publication's procedure: Raw reads were preprocessed for error removal, and CDR3 was defined according to IMGT conventions as running from the conserved cysteine to phenylalanine. Clonality was calculated as 1 minus Shannon entropy normalized by log2 of the number of productive unique TCRs. Whether scalp clones were CD4 or CD8 was inferred by matching scalp TCRbeta sequences against CD4 and CD8 repertoires sorted from blood. TCRdb re-hosts the immuneACCESS table, in-frame sequences only. Its copies lack some clones; in the studies checked, an unresolved V gene accounts for under half of them, and the cause for the rest is not known. V, J and clone size were drawn from that table, and D and trimming were deduced from the DNA. Across this sample there are over 150,000 clones, with about 53% seen only once. About a tenth of the sample is taken by the ten largest.

Results the study describes overall, beyond this receptor: Shared TCR sequences between patients were less evident than in mice, which may be partly attributable to HLA diversity in the patient population. Resident alphabeta T cells in normal human skin are also sequenced, complicating scalp TCR repertoire analysis, unlike mouse skin dominated by gammadelta T cells. Lesional scalp, especially in alopecia totalis/universalis, showed higher clonality and more expanded CD8+ clones than normal scalp, suggesting antigenic drive. Scalp clonality and the number of expanded CD8+ clones among the top 100 scalp clones were significantly decreased by tofacitinib. Many expanded lesional clones persisted in scalp and blood during tofacitinib treatment, which may partly explain relapse after stopping treatment. Because the treated cohort was small and had just a single nonresponder, larger studies are needed to establish links between baseline CD8+ expansion and response.

For this clone: The target of this receptor is not known. No qualities accompany the bases; no much larger clone lies one base away.

The CDR3 sequence holds 16 residues, the cysteine and phenylalanine included. Solely the CDR3 DNA is kept, with 48 bases framed from the first base. Trimming leaves V shorter by 0 bases and J shorter by 10 bases, with the junction holding 11 bases beyond the gene matches. CDR1 LGHNA and CDR2 YSLEER were looked up in the germline V gene. The sample's time point, from its label and the paper: about 5 months on oral tofacitinib. The sample's treatment or condition, from its label and the paper: oral pan-JAK inhibitor, 5-10 mg twice daily. Lesional scalp punch biopsies and peripheral blood were collected from alopecia areata patients. PBMCs were isolated by density centrifugation and stained for CD3, CD4 and CD8, and CD4+ and CD8+ T cells were sorted on a FACSAria.

The sequencing here drew on CD8+ T cells sorted from blood, taken at week 24, from a patient treated with tofacitinib. The receptor chain draws on TRBV4-3 and TRBJ2-1; TRBD2 aligns with 8 central bases. The receptor comes from a human donor with alopecia areata. Here the CDR3 is given as CASSQDRGGPVSEQFF. Read as DNA, the sequence is TGCGCCAGCAGCCAAGACCGGGGGGGGCCGGTTTCCGAGCAGTTCTTC.